What follows is one TCR beta chain and its context. Its specificity is unknown. The data belong to a study of T cells in localized non-small cell lung cancer. Points from the study as a whole: Longer overall survival accompanied higher blood T cell density. Appearances in adjacent lung were noted for a median 57 of the top 100 tumor clones. Tumor samples were not multi-region, leaving intratumor heterogeneity unexcluded.

Libraries were prepared by immunoSEQ multiplex PCR; TCRdb keeps only in-frame clonotypes and omits some of them. The sample consists of over a thousand clones, roughly 22% of them appearing once. V gave up 5 bases and J gave up 4 bases; unmatched junction bases: 5. This CDR3 has 16 amino acids. Germline assignment: CDR1 SGHNT and CDR2 YENEEA. The receptor was isolated from a female donor of 60 years or more with stage I lung adenocarcinoma. The specimen comprised normal lung tissue next to the tumor, sampled before any cancer treatment. This chain connects TRBV11-3 to TRBJ2-3, with 14 bases lining up with TRBD2. The CDR3 DNA is TGTGCCAGCAGCAGCGGACTAGCGGGGGGTTCAGATACGCAGTATTTT. The encoded protein is CASSSGLAGGSDTQYF.